The present entry profiles one T cell receptor beta chain with its context. Method: immunoSEQ multiplex PCR; TCRdb's copy keeps in-frame clones and lacks some. The data contain about 18,000 clones, 75% to 80% of them singletons. Time point in this sample: inflamed ileum from the surgical specimen. This sample was taken from a study of T cell repertoires in ileal Crohn's disease. Trimming removed 3 bases at V and 4 bases at J, with 7 bases between. CDR1 and CDR2 from the germline V gene are KGHSH and LQKENI. The CDR3 contains 13 residues. The chain is built from TRBV18 and TRBJ2-1; no firm D call. The clonotype was recovered from an adult with Crohn's disease. What was sequenced was ileal tissue. As DNA, the CDR3 is TGTGCCAGCTCACCGTTGGCGTACAATGAGCAGTTCTTC. This sequence encodes CASSPLAYNEQFF.